This T cell receptor (beta chain) came from a study of Tregs in tolerant kidney transplant recipients. CDR1 SGHTA and CDR2 FQGTGA come from the germline V gene. Unmatched junction bases numbered 2, after V lost 5 bases and J lost 7 bases. This CDR3 spans 13 amino acids. On this clone itself: The CDR3 is cut off 3 residues early in the read; its end comes from the germline J gene.

This table comes from immunoSEQ multiplex PCR, and its TCRdb copy is limited to in-frame clones, with some not included. The repertoire shows 48,000 or so clones; the top ten hold about 0.85%. The V call is TRBV7-3, the J call TRBJ1-6; 7 bases map to TRBD1. The specimen comprised CD4+ T cells from blood, sampled before the transplant. The TCR was taken from a human donor who received a combined kidney and bone marrow transplant. The CDR3 region is CASSQGQNSPLHF. The CDR3 bases that were read are TGTGCCAGCAGCCAGGGACAGAATTCACCC. Together with reference TRBV7-3 and TRBJ1-6, the CDR3 gives the full variable domain: GAGVSQTPSNKVTEKGKYVELRCDPISGHTALYWYRQSLGQGPEFLIYFQGTGAADDSGLPNDRFFAVRPEGSVSTLKIQRTERGDSAVYLCASSQGQNSPLHFGNGTRLTVT.